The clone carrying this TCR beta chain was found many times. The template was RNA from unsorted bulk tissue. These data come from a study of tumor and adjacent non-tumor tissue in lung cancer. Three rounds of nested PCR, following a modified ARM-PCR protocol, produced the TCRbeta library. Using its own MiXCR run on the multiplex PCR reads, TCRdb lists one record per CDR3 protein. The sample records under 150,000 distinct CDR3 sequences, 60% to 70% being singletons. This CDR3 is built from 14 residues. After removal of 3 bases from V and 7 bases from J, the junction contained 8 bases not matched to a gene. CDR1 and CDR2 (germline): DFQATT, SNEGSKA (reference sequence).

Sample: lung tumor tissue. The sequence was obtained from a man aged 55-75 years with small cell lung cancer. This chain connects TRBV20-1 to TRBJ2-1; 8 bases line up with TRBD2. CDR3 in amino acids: CSARYRTSLNEQFF. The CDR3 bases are TGCAGTGCTAGGTACCGGACTAGCTTAAATGAGCAGTTCTTC.